This TCR beta chain originates from a study of blood T cell repertoires in COVID-19. Original handling: The authors estimated nucleated cell counts from reference gene primer amplification. Sequencing used immunoSEQ multiplex PCR; TCRdb keeps in-frame clones, though not all of them. V and J calls and clone size are as listed in that table; D and trimming were resolved from the DNA. Of 200,000 to 300,000 clones detected, approximately 89% appear once; the ten largest clones hold 2% to 3%. Germline CDR1 is SGHTA and CDR2 is FQGNSA. After removal of 1 base from V and 0 bases from J, the junction contained 6 bases not matched to a gene. The CDR3 has 17 amino acids.

Sequenced: peripheral blood. This TCR was sampled from a woman aged 45-59 years with acute or convalescent COVID-19. The rearrangement links TRBV7-2 to TRBJ2-5; 9 bases line up with TRBD2. The CDR3 region has the DNA TGTGCCAGCAGCTTAGTAGCGGGAGAGACGTACCAAGAGACCCAGTACTTC. This encodes CASSLVAGETYQETQYF.